This TCR beta chain was retrieved from a study of glioma-infiltrating T cells. V lost 5 bases, J lost 11 bases, and 16 bases lay in between. This CDR3 contains 14 residues. The germline V gene encodes CDR1 MNHEY and CDR2 SMNVEV (reference sequence). This clonotype showed up many times. Amplification of TCR alpha and beta CDR3 regions from RNA used iRepertoire nested multiplex PCR. TCRdb used MiXCR to reprocess the multiplex PCR reads, holding one entry per CDR3 protein. The sample yields around 140,000 distinct CDR3 sequences, about two fifths seen once. Sample: glioma tissue, nonneoplastic brain tissue, or PBMCs (not recorded which). V gene TRBV27 combines with J gene TRBJ1-6; the D gene is possibly TRBD1 (6 bases). This TCR was recovered from a human donor with low-grade glioma or glioblastoma, undergoing nonglioma brain surgery, or in good health (not recorded which). The CDR3 loop reads CASSPYRDRTPLHF. CDR3 nucleotides: TGTGCCAGCAGTCCATACAGGGATCGGACACCCCTCCACTTT.